Below, 10 T cell receptor beta chains from the same sample are listed, as sequenced in a study of post-analysis software for immune sequencing data. The study, taken as a whole, reports: Several TRBV segments occurring more often in patients than controls included TRBV5-6, TRBV5-1 and TRBV20-1.

Unique molecular identifiers were carried by the TCR beta cDNA libraries. TCRdb reprocessed the PCR reads via MiXCR and lists one record per CDR3 protein. This sample has approximately 730,000 distinct CDR3 sequences, with just over 45% found just once. No antigens are known for them. Sequencing was done on a sample of blood. The source is a girl aged 10 to 17 with multiple sclerosis.

This clonotype was observed a single time. The rearrangement joins TRBV6-1 to TRBJ2-5, with 9 bases aligning to TRBD1. Germline trimming cut 1 base from V and 11 bases from J; bases unmatched to any gene: 8. The CDR3 has 14 amino acids. From germline, CDR1 is MNHNS and CDR2 SASEGT. The CDR3 loop is CASSEGTGAYGQYF. CDR3 nucleotide sequence: TGTGCCAGCAGTGAAGGGACAGGGGCCTACGGGCAGTACTTC.

The rearrangement joins TRBV27 to TRBJ2-1; D possibly corresponds to TRBD1 (6 bases). This CDR3 comprises 18 residues. The V gene's germline CDR1 is MNHEY and CDR2 SMNVEV (reference sequence). V was clipped by 5 bases and J by 0 bases, with 20 bases between them. In nucleotides, the CDR3 is TGTGCCAGCAGTACAAGGGACATGGCGATTGGCTCCTACAATGAGCAGTTCTTC. Its protein is CASSTRDMAIGSYNEQFF.

The chain joins TRBV6-1 to TRBJ2-4; 14 positions agree with TRBD2. Germline V gene sequence: CDR1 MNHNS, CDR2 SASEGT. The trim removed 2 bases at V and 13 bases at J, leaving 10 bases unmatched. The CDR3 runs 16 residues. The CDR3 loop is CASSESGLAGGGEQYF. In nucleotides, the CDR3 is TGTGCCAGCAGTGAATCCGGACTAGCGGGAGGAGGGGAGCAGTACTTC.

The V gene is TRBV20-1, the J gene TRBJ2-7, with D tentatively TRBD2 (5 bases). The closer fit of TRBJ2-5 to the DNA end suggests the J call may be wrong. The CDR3 runs to 13 residues. Per the germline V gene, CDR1 is DFQATT and CDR2 is SNEGSKA (reference sequence). The CDR3 is CSASWLAVETQYF. Written as DNA, the CDR3 is TGCAGTGCTAGTTGGCTAGCCGTGGAGACCCAGTACTTC.

The chain links TRBV13 to TRBJ2-2; D possibly matches TRBD1 or TRBD2 (6 bases each). The CDR3 loop spans 15 amino acids. The V gene lost 5 bases and the J gene lost 5 bases, with 15 bases spanning the gap. The germline V gene encodes CDR1 PRHDT and CDR2 FYEKMQ (reference sequence). CDR3 amino acids: CASSRPGGDTGELFF. The CDR3 nucleotides read TGTGCCAGCAGCCGTCCCGGGGGCGATACCGGGGAGCTGTTTTTT.

The chain joins TRBV6-1 to TRBJ2-4; D is ambiguous. CDR3 length equals 13 residues. V was pared by 3 bases and J by 6 bases, with 9 bases between. From germline, CDR1 is MNHNS and CDR2 SASEGT. The chain's CDR3 is CASSDWVPNIQYF. In DNA form, the CDR3 reads TGTGCCAGCAGTGACTGGGTTCCAAACATTCAGTACTTC.

The rearrangement uses TRBV10-3 and TRBJ2-7; 10 bases are shared with TRBD1. This CDR3 has 15 amino acids. The J segment lost 6 bases and the V segment lost 2 bases, leaving 7 bases of the junction unmatched. Germline V lookup: CDR1 ENHRY, CDR2 SYGVKD. The CDR3 loop is CAISEGQGEASEQYF. DNA for the CDR3: TGTGCCATCAGTGAGGGACAGGGGGAGGCAAGCGAGCAGTACTTC.

This clonotype was counted a few times. V and J are TRBV28 and TRBJ2-7, with 11 bases fitting TRBD1. V gave up 6 bases and J gave up 4 bases; unmatched junction bases: 8. This CDR3 has 15 residues. Germline CDR1 MDHEN, CDR2 SYDVKM. The CDR3 is CASSETGQGEYEQYF. The CDR3 region has the DNA TGTGCCAGCAGCGAAACGGGACAGGGGGAGTACGAGCAGTACTTC. Drawing the rest from reference TRBV28 and TRBJ2-7, the complete variable domain is DVKVTQSSRYLVKRTGEKVFLECVQDMDHENMFWYRQDPGLGLRLIYFSYDVKMKEKGDIPEGYSVSREKKERFSLILESASTNQTSMYLCASSETGQGEYEQYFGPGTRLTVT.

The rearrangement links TRBV29-1 to TRBJ1-2; the match to TRBD1 covers 8 bases. Germline V gene lookup returns CDR1 SQVTM and CDR2 ANQGSEA. V trimming: 3 bases; J trimming: 2 bases; junction bases outside the gene matches: 8. CDR3 length: 15 amino acids. CDR3 amino acids: CSVDDPGQENYGYTF. The CDR3 DNA sequence: TGCAGCGTTGATGACCCGGGACAGGAAAACTATGGCTACACCTTC.

The chain recombines TRBV11-1 with TRBJ2-3; D not resolved. This CDR3 region has 15 residues. V lost 4 bases, J lost 2 bases, and 13 bases lay in between. Germline CDR1 SGHAT, CDR2 FQDESV (reference sequence). In DNA form, the CDR3 reads TGTGCCAGCAGCTCCGAGGCTCAGTACACAGATACGCAGTATTTT. Its protein product is CASSSEAQYTDTQYF.